Listed below are T cell receptor beta chains from one sample, sequenced in a study of monozygotic twins with inflammatory bowel disease. From its re-call of the 5' RACE reads, TCRdb lists each CDR3 protein once, without DNA. The sample has about 380,000 distinct CDR3 sequences. What was sequenced was blood. The receptors were gathered from a human donor with ulcerative colitis or Crohn's disease, or a healthy co-twin of an affected twin (not recorded which). Both conserved end residues are part of each CDR3.

CDR3aa	len	v_gene	j_gene
CATSRVEGDRATF	13	TRBV15	TRBJ1-1
CASSPPPARGFAFF	14	TRBV18	TRBJ1-1
CAWSVGGVGYEQYF	14	TRBV30	TRBJ2-7
CATSDPDTQYF	11	TRBV24-1	TRBJ2-3
CASSYSKGRESYEQYF	16	TRBV6-5	TRBJ2-7
CASSLYRERAGELFF	15	TRBV4-3	TRBJ2-2
CASSSHPAGGYTF	13	TRBV6-2/TRBV6-3	TRBJ1-2
CASSNRGGNEKLFF	14	TRBV2	TRBJ1-4
CASSLFGTGGETQYF	15	TRBV5-4	TRBJ2-5
CASTPTETYGELFF	14	TRBV5-1	TRBJ2-2
CSARNRRKETQYF	13	TRBV20-1	TRBJ2-5
CASSVHGYNEQFF	13	TRBV7-2	TRBJ2-1
CASSLDRGGEKLFF	14	TRBV5-1	TRBJ1-4
CASSWGPGSYEQYF	14	TRBV5-4	TRBJ2-7
CASSPIGVNRGGGSGELFF	19	TRBV18	TRBJ2-2
CSVRGQELNNEQFF	14	TRBV29-1	TRBJ2-1
CASTPRLGDKYRYEQYF	17	TRBV2	TRBJ2-7
CASSLIEGLNSYNEQFF	17	TRBV5-1	TRBJ2-1
CATSDPPGNNEQFF	14	TRBV24-1	TRBJ2-1
CASSQKPGNSYNEQFF	16	TRBV4-2	TRBJ2-1
CASSQVSRGEQYF	13	TRBV14	TRBJ2-7
CASSLAVGGITEAFF	15	TRBV7-2	TRBJ1-1
CASSLGVGRVEQYF	14	TRBV5-6	TRBJ2-7
CSARDPLSGNTIYF	14	TRBV20-1	TRBJ1-3
CASSLGGQSQETQYF	15	TRBV5-1	TRBJ2-5
CSAIRGGAEAFF	12	TRBV20-1	TRBJ1-1
CASSGRGSGNYGYTF	15	TRBV5-1	TRBJ1-2
CASMLGSYNEQFF	13	TRBV5-1	TRBJ2-1
CASSQIDRENTEAFF	15	TRBV3-1	TRBJ1-1
CASIALPQGRAGDTEAFF	18	TRBV6-1	TRBJ1-1
CASSRTRETNEKLFF	15	TRBV5-1	TRBJ1-4
CAISESGQRGNQPQHF	16	TRBV10-3	TRBJ1-5
CASSTRTGRRSEAFF	15	TRBV19	TRBJ1-1
CASSSGNGGGEKLFF	15	TRBV7-2	TRBJ1-4
CASSYSIWTGRNEKLFF	17	TRBV6-5	TRBJ1-4
CASSSDGPSYEQYF	14	TRBV5-1	TRBJ2-7
CASSTPGQPNSPLHF	15	TRBV11-2	TRBJ1-6
CASSLGTSRYNEQFF	15	TRBV28	TRBJ2-1
CASSFPMGYEQYF	13	TRBV7-9	TRBJ2-7
CASSLFDRGRLYSNQPQHF	19	TRBV10-1	TRBJ1-5
CASSQGRQITDTQYF	15	TRBV3-1	TRBJ2-3
CASSVVSDSPLHF	13	TRBV9	TRBJ1-6
CASSLDGSRAQYF	13	TRBV5-1	TRBJ2-5
CASSSFSGGEEETQYF	16	TRBV12-3/TRBV12-4	TRBJ2-5
CASSLGGTYSYEQYF	15	TRBV5-1	TRBJ2-7
CASSLARVGIYEQYF	15	TRBV7-9	TRBJ2-7
CSVAGGDQQFF	11	TRBV29-1	TRBJ2-1
CATYVRGKAYGYTF	14	TRBV7-2	TRBJ1-2
CASSRGLGSNYEQYF	15	TRBV12-3/TRBV12-4	TRBJ2-7
CASSLARTGDRDEQFF	16	TRBV7-9	TRBJ2-1
CASSLAGAGDTQYF	14	TRBV7-7	TRBJ2-3
CASSPPDRAEAFF	13	TRBV7-6	TRBJ1-1
CASSLSGAGGTDSTDTQYF	19	TRBV5-1	TRBJ2-3
CASSSANNEQFF	12	TRBV28	TRBJ2-1
CAWSPPGANYNSPLHF	16	TRBV30	TRBJ1-6
CASSPGWQGNQPQHF	15	TRBV7-8	TRBJ1-5
CASSSGTTSSGTQYF	15	TRBV6-1	TRBJ2-3